What follows are 20 T cell receptor beta chains derived from one specimen sequenced in a study of T cell responses to AZD1222 COVID-19 vaccine. Profiled with immunoSEQ multiplex PCR; TCRdb holds only in-frame clones, not every one. The sample carries 150,000 or so clones, approximately 90% recorded once. The sequences come from peripheral blood, collected on day 0 of AZD1222 vaccination. These receptors were collected from an adult in good health.

The rearrangement uses TRBV19 and TRBJ1-5, with 11 bases lining up with TRBD1. After removal of 4 bases from V and 6 bases from J, the junction contained 5 bases not matched to a gene. The length of the CDR3 is 15 residues. Germline CDR1 LNHDA, CDR2 SQIVND (reference sequence). CDR3 DNA sequence: TGTGCCAGTAGTAGCCGGGACAGGGGGTTTCAGCCCCAGCATTTT. Protein sequence: CASSSRDRGFQPQHF.

This clone has just one count. The chain carries TRBV7-9 and TRBJ1-6, with 7 nucleotides matching TRBD1. This CDR3 contains 16 residues. V gave up 4 bases and J gave up 9 bases; unmatched junction bases: 12. CDR1 is SEHNR, CDR2 FQNEAQ, per germline (reference sequence). CDR3 amino acids: CASSSASDRWSSPLHF. The CDR3 nucleotides are TGTGCCAGCAGCTCCGCCTCGGACAGGTGGAGTTCACCCCTCCACTTT.

The V call is TRBV18, the J call TRBJ2-7, with D tentatively TRBD2 (6 bases). CDR1 and CDR2 (germline): KGHSH, LQKENI. Between the trimmed V and J ends, which lost 3 bases and 4 bases, there was a span of 7 bases. There are 12 residues in the CDR3. CDR3 in amino acids: CASSPREYEQYF. The CDR3 DNA sequence: TGTGCCAGCTCACCCCGGGAGTACGAGCAGTACTTC. The full variable domain, in which reference TRBV18 and TRBJ2-7 provide the parts outside the CDR3, is NAGVMQNPRHLVRRRGQEARLRCSPMKGHSHVYWYRQLPEEGLKFMVYLQKENIIDESGMPKERFSAEFPKEGPSILRIQQVVRGDSAAYFCASSPREYEQYFGPGTRLTVT.

The chain uses TRBV28 and TRBJ1-1; 9 positions match TRBD1. Germline-derived CDR1 and CDR2 are MDHEN and SYDVKM. V trimming: 4 bases; J trimming: 5 bases; junction bases outside the gene matches: 2. The CDR3 has 13 residues. CDR3 in amino acids: CASSYRGRTEAFF. The CDR3 nucleotides are TGTGCCAGCAGTTACAGGGGGCGGACTGAAGCTTTCTTT.

This clone was detected once. The rearrangement joins TRBV7-6 to TRBJ2-5; TRBD2 matches 13 bases. The V and J ends lost 5 bases and 0 bases, in that order; junction bases with no gene match: 9. Per the germline V gene, CDR1 is SGHVS and CDR2 is FNYEAQ. The CDR3 is made up of 18 amino acids. CDR3 loop: CASSPRTSGGGYQETQYF. As DNA, the CDR3 is TGTGCCAGCAGCCCCCGGACTAGCGGGGGAGGGTACCAAGAGACCCAGTACTTC.

The CDR3 here is CASSPDYNEQFF. The CDR3 DNA is TGTGCCAGCAGCCCCGACTACAATGAGCAGTTCTTC. The chain combines TRBV6-2 or TRBV6-3 with TRBJ2-1; D is ambiguous. The germline V and J ends were trimmed by 6 bases and 3 bases, with 6 bases remaining between them. The CDR3 sequence is 12 residues long. Germline values: CDR1 MNHEY, CDR2 SVGEGT.

The genes are TRBV4-2 and TRBJ1-1; a weak D match, TRBD1 (5 bases). Trimming stripped 1 base from V and 5 bases from J, with 8 bases between. Germline V gene data show CDR1 as LGHNA and CDR2 as YNFKEQ. The CDR3 has 13 amino acids. The CDR3 nucleotides are TGTGCCAGCAGCCAAGCGGGGCCGACTGAAGCTTTCTTT. The encoded protein is CASSQAGPTEAFF.

In its sample, this clone was seen once. V usage is TRBV3-1 (or the pseudogene TRBV3-2) and J usage is TRBJ1-2, with no clear D. V dropped 1 base and J dropped 4 bases, with 7 bases sitting between them. Germline loops: CDR1 LGHDT, CDR2 YNNKEL (reference sequence). The CDR3 contains 13 residues. The CDR3: CASSQGRFYGYTF. In nucleotides, the CDR3 is TGTGCCAGCAGCCAAGGCAGGTTCTATGGCTACACCTTC.

This chain joins TRBV7-6 and TRBJ2-5; 8 bases agree with TRBD1. Germline CDR1 is SGHVS and CDR2 is FNYEAQ. The CDR3 is made up of 13 amino acids. V dropped 3 bases and J dropped 3; count of bases not matched to a gene: 0. CDR3 DNA: TGTGCCAGCAGCTTGGACAGGGAAGAGACCCAGTACTTC. It is translated as CASSLDREETQYF.

This rearrangement joins TRBV6-1 to TRBJ1-3, with a tentative D call TRBD1 (5 bases). V lost 2 bases and J lost 0, with 26 bases in between. The CDR3 runs 21 residues. Per the germline V gene, CDR1 is MNHNS and CDR2 is SASEGT. CDR3: CASSERLQAFGVLPSGNTIYF. CDR3 in DNA: TGTGCCAGCAGTGAACGTTTACAGGCTTTCGGTGTCCTCCCCTCTGGAAACACCATATATTTT.

This clone occurred once. This rearrangement joins TRBV5-1 to TRBJ1-1; 10 bases line up with TRBD1. CDR1 is SGHRS and CDR2 is YFSETQ in the germline V gene. This CDR3 comprises 15 residues. Losses at the gene ends were 3 bases for V and 2 bases for J; bases not matched to a gene: 4. CDR3 region: CASSWGQGLNTEAFF. CDR3 nucleotides: TGCGCCAGCAGCTGGGGACAGGGGCTTAACACTGAAGCTTTCTTT.

This sequence joins TRBV3-1 (or the pseudogene TRBV3-2) and TRBJ2-3; TRBD2 aligns across 15 bases. The germline V gene encodes CDR1 LGHDT and CDR2 YNNKEL (reference sequence). J lost 0 bases, V lost 2 bases, and 6 bases had no gene match. The CDR3 covers 19 residues. Here the CDR3 DNA reads TGTGCCAGCAGCCAAAAAGGGACTAGCGGGAGGCTCAGCACAGATACGCAGTATTTT. Its protein is CASSQKGTSGRLSTDTQYF.

The chain uses TRBV5-5 and TRBJ2-5; 13 bases match TRBD2. J gave up 5 bases and V 0 bases, and 4 bases lay outside the gene matches. CDR1 is SGHKS, CDR2 YYEKEE, per germline (reference sequence). This CDR3 has 16 amino acids. CDR3 sequence: CASSLGLAGGVETQYF. The CDR3 DNA reads TGTGCCAGCAGCTTGGGACTAGCGGGGGGCGTGGAGACCCAGTACTTC. Complete variable domain (other parts from reference TRBV5-5 and TRBJ2-5): DAGVTQSPTHLIKTRGQQVTLRCSPISGHKSVSWYQQVLGQGPQFIFQYYEKEERGRGNFPDRFSARQFPNYSSELNVNALLLGDSALYLCASSLGLAGGVETQYFGPGTRLLVL.

This clone appeared once. The chain combines TRBV12-3 or TRBV12-4 with TRBJ1-2, with a weak D call TRBD1 (6 bases). V was pared by 7 bases and J by 7 bases, with 16 bases between. The CDR3 totals 13 residues. The CDR3 protein is CASTRARGAGYTF. CDR3 sequence (DNA): TGTGCCAGCACCAGGGCCCGGGGGGCTGGCTACACCTTC.

This clone was counted only a few times. This chain joins TRBV4-1 and TRBJ2-7; TRBD1 matches 9 bases. Germline assignment: CDR1 MGHRA and CDR2 YSYEKL. The CDR3 is made up of 15 amino acids. V lost 6 bases, J lost 4 bases, and 10 bases stayed unmatched. The CDR3 region has the DNA TGCGCCAGCAGGGCCCACGGGACAGGGTTATACGAGCAGTACTTC. This encodes CASRAHGTGLYEQYF.

This clone came up once. The rearrangement joins TRBV6-2 or TRBV6-3 to TRBJ2-1, with 9 bases that match TRBD2. This CDR3 has 15 amino acids. V was clipped by 5 bases and J by 7 bases; unmatched bases: 9. The germline V gene has CDR1 MNHEY and CDR2 SVGEGT. The CDR3 DNA sequence: TGTGCCAGCAGTCGAGCGGGAGGCGGGGGAAATGAGCAGTTCTTC. It translates to CASSRAGGGGNEQFF.

This clone was picked up one time. The rearrangement links TRBV7-2 to TRBJ2-1; 8 bases agree with TRBD1. This CDR3 is 15 amino acids long. V was clipped by 5 bases and J by 4 bases; unmatched bases: 7. Looked up from germline, CDR1 is SGHTA and CDR2 is FQGNSA. The CDR3 loop reads CASSPTGQAYNEQFF. The CDR3 DNA reads as TGTGCCAGCAGCCCTACGGGACAGGCATACAATGAGCAGTTCTTC.

This chain uses TRBV4-2 with TRBJ1-2, with TRBD1 identical over 9 bases. Germline-derived CDR1 and CDR2 are LGHNA and YNFKEQ. The J segment lost 4 bases and the V segment lost 3 bases, leaving 6 bases of the junction unmatched. The CDR3 length is 15 residues. In DNA, the CDR3 is TGTGCCAGCAGCCAGCAGGAGACAGGGGGCTATGGCTACACCTTC. Amino acid sequence: CASSQQETGGYGYTF.

The V gene is TRBV7-9, the J gene TRBJ1-1, with D unclear. CDR1 is SEHNR, CDR2 FQNEAQ, per germline (reference sequence). The V and J ends lost 1 base and 0 bases respectively, with 9 bases between them. The CDR3 sequence is 15 residues long. DNA for the CDR3: TGTGCCAGCAGCTTAGGTCGGAGCTTGAACACTGAAGCTTTCTTT. Translating gives CASSLGRSLNTEAFF.

The chain uses TRBV6-1 and TRBJ2-2, with D hard to call. Germline V gene lookup returns CDR1 MNHNS and CDR2 SASEGT. Trimming shortened V by 1 base and J by 13 bases, and 4 bases separated the two germline ends. The length of the CDR3 is 10 residues. The CDR3 protein is CASSEEALFF. The CDR3 nucleotides read TGTGCCAGCAGTGAAGAGGCGCTGTTTTTT.